The sample holds a few counts of the clone carrying this T cell receptor (beta chain). Its specificity is unknown. For TCR beta, libraries came from iRepertoire HTBI primers and Arm-PCR of CDR3 regions. One entry per CDR3 protein, called by TCRdb with MiXCR from the multiplex PCR reads. Among about 370,000 distinct CDR3 sequences, roughly a sixth were seen once, and the ten largest hold approximately 22%. Time point defined: newly diagnosed GD, antithyroid drugs for less than 3 months. Researchers made the TCR library from RNA that was extracted from PBMCs. The patients were enrolled through endocrinology in Xi'an, China. The CDR3 loop spans 15 amino acids. Germline V lookup: CDR1 KGHSH, CDR2 LQKENI. The V and J ends lost 2 bases and 2 bases respectively, with 13 bases between them. This record comes from a study of regulatory T cells in long-lasting Graves disease. Study-level results: Thyroid tissue went unexamined; only peripheral blood was analyzed. Whereas 966 public clonotypes were shared by new patients, persistent patients shared more, at about 2,500. TCR diversity was lower in persistent than newly diagnosed Graves' disease.

The sequence was obtained from a female donor with Graves disease. Sequencing used peripheral blood mononuclear cells (PBMCs), obtained at new diagnosis, from a patient treated with antithyroid drugs. V is TRBV18 and J is TRBJ2-7; D unclear. As DNA, the CDR3 is TGTGCCAGCTCACCAAGGACGGACGCTCCCTACGAGCAGTACTTC. It is translated as CASSPRTDAPYEQYF.